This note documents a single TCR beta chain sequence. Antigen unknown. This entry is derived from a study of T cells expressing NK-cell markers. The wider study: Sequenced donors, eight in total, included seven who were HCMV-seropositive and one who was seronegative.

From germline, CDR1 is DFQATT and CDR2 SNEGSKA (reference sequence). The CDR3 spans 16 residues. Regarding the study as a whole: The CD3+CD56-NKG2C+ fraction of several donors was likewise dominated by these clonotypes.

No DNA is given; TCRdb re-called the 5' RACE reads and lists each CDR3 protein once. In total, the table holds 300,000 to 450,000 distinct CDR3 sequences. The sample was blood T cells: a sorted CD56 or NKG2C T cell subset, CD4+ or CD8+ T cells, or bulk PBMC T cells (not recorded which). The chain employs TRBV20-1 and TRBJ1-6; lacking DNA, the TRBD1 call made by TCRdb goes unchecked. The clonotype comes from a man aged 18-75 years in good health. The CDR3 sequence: CSASGSGGLDNSPLHF.